This T cell receptor beta chain was documented in a study of blood T cell repertoires in COVID-19. Trimming left V 0 bases short and J 11 bases short, with 16 bases between. This CDR3 region has 14 residues. Germline-derived CDR1 and CDR2 are ENHRY and SYGVKD. Produced via immunoSEQ multiplex PCR; TCRdb's table is partial and in-frame only. The table has 350,000 to 500,000 clones, 70% to 90% seen once. The Seattle site enrolled patients during active infection and followed them longitudinally. The receptor was isolated from a man aged 18 to 30 with COVID-19, enrolled during active disease. V is TRBV10-3 and J is TRBJ1-1; D unclear. Sequenced material: peripheral blood. DNA of the CDR3: TGTGCCATCAGTGAGTCTATAGACCCTTCGAGGGCTTTCTTT. It encodes CAISESIDPSRAFF.